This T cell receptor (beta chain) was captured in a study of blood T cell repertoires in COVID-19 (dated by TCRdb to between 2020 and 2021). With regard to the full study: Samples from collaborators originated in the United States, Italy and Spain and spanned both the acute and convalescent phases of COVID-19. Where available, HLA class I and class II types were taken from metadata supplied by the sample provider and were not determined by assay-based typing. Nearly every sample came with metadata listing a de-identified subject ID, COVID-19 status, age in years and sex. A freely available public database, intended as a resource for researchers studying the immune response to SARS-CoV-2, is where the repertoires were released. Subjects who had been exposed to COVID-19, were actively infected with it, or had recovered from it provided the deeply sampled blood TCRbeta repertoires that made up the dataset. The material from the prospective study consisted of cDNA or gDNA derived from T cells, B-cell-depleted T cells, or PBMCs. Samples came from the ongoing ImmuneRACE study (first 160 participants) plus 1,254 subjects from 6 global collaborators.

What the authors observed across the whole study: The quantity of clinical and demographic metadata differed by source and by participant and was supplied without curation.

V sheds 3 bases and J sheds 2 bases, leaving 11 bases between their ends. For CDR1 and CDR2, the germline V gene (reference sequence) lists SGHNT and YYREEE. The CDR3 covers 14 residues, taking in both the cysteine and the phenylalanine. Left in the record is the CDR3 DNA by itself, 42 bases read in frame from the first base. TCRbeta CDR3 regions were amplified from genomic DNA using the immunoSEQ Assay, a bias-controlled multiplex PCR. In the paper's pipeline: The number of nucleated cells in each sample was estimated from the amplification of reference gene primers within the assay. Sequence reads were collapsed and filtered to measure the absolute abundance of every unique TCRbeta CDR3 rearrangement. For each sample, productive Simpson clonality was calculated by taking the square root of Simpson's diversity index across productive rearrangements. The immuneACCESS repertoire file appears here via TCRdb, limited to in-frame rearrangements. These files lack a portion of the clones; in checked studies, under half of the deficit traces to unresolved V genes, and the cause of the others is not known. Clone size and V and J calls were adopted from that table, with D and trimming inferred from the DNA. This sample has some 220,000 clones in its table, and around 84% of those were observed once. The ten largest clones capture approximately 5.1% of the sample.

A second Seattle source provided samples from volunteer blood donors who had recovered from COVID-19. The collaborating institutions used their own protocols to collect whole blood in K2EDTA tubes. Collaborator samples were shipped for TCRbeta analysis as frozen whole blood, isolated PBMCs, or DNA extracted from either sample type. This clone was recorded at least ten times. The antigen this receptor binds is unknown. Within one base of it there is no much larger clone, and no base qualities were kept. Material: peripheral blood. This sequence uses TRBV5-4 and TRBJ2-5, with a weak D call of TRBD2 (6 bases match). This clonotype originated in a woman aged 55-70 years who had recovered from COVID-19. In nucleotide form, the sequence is TGTGCCAGCAGCTCTCGGGGGACGCAAGAGACCCAGTACTTC. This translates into CASSSRGTQETQYF.